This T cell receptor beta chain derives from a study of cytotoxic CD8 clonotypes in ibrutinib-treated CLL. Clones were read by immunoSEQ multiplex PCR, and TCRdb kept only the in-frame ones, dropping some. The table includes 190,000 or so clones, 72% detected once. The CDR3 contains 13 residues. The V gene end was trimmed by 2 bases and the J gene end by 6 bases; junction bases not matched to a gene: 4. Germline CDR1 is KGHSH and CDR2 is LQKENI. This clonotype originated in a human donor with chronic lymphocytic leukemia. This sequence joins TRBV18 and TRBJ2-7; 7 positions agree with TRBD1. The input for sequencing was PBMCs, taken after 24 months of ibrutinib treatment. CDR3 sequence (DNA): TGTGCCAGCTCACCAGACAGGGTGGGCGAGCAGTACTTC. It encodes CASSPDRVGEQYF.